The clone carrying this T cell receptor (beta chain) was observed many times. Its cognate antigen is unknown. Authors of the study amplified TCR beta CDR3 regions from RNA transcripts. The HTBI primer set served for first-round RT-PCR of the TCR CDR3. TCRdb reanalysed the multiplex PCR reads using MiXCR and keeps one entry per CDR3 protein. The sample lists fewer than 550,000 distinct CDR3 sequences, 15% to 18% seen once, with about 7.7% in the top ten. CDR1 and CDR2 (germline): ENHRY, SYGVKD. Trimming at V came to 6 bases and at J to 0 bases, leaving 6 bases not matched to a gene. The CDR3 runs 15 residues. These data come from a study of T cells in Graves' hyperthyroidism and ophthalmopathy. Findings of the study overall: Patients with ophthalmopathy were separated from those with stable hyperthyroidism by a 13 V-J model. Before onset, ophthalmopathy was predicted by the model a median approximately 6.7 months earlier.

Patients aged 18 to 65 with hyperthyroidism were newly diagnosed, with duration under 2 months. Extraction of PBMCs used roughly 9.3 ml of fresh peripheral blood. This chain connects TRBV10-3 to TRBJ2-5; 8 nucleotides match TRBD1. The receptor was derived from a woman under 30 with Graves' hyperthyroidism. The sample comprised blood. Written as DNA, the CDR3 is TGTGCCATCAGGCCGACAGGGGTTTACCAAGAGACCCAGTACTTC. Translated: CAIRPTGVYQETQYF.